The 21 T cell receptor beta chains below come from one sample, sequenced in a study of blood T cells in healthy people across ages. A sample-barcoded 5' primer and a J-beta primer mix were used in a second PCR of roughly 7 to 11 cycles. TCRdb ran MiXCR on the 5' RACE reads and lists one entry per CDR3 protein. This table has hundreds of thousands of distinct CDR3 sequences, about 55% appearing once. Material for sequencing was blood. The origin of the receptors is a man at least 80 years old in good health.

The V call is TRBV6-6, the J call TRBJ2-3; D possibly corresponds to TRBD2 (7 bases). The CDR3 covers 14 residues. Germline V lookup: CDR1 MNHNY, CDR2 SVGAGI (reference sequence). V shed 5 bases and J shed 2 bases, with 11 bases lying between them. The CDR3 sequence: CASSRGGVTDTQYF. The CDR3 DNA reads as TGTGCCAGCAGTCGAGGGGGGGTCACAGATACGCAGTATTTT.

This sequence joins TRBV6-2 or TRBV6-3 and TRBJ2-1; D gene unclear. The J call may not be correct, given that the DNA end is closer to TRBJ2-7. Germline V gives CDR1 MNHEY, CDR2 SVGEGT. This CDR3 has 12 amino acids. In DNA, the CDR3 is TGTGCCAGCAGTTACGTATACAATGAGCAGTACTTC. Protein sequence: CASSYVYNEQYF.

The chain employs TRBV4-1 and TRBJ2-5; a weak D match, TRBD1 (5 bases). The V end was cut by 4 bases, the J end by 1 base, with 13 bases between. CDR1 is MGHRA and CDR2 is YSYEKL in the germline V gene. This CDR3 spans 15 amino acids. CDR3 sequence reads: CASSPGRLLQETQYF. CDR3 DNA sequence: TGCGCCAGCAGCCCAGGGCGACTCCTCCAAGAGACCCAGTACTTC.

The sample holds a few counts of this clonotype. The CDR3 region has the DNA TGTGCCAGCAGTGACACGGCTGGGGCCAACGTCCTGACTTTC. Its translation: CASSDTAGANVLTF. This chain links TRBV2 with TRBJ2-6; D remains unclear. This CDR3 has 14 residues. Germline-derived CDR1 and CDR2 are SNHLY and FYNNEI. Trimming took 3 bases from V and 2 from J, leaving 5 bases between them.

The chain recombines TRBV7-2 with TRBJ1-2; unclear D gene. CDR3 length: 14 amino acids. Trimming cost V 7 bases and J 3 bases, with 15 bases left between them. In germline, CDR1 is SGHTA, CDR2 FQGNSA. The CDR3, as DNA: TGTGCCAGCATTACCGGGCAGCGAGACTATGGCTACACCTTC. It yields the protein CASITGQRDYGYTF.

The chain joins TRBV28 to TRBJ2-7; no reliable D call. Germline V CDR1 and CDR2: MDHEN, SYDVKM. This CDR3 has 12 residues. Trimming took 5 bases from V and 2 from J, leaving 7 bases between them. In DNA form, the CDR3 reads TGTGCCAGCAGTCAGATCACCTACGAGCAGTACTTC. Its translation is CASSQITYEQYF.

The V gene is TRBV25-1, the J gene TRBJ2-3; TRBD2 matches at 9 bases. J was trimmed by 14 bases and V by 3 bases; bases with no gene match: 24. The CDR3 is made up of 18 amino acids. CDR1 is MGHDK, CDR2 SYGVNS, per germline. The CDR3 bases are TGTGCCAGCAGTGACTTGGAAGGGGCGGGAGGGCCGCACAGATACGCGTATTTT. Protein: CASSDLEGAGGPHRYAYF.

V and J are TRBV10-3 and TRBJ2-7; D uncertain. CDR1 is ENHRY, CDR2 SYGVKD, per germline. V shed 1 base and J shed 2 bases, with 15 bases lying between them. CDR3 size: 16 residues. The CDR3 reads CAISEFKPLKTYEQYF. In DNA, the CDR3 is TGTGCCATCAGTGAGTTTAAGCCACTTAAAACCTACGAGCAGTACTTC.

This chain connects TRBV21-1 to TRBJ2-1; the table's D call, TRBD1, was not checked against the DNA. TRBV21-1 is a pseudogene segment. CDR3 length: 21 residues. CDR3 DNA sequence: TGTGCCAGCAGACACAGGGATGTTAGCAAGTATCGGGGGTGGACCTACAATGAGCAGTTCTTC. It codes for CASRHRDVSKYRGWTYNEQFF.

The CDR3 region is CSASGTSGSHEQYF. CDR3 DNA: TGCAGTGCTAGTGGGACTAGCGGGAGCCACGAGCAGTACTTC. The chain recombines TRBV20-1 with TRBJ2-5; 14 nucleotides align to TRBD2. The end of the DNA fits TRBJ2-7 better, so the J call may be wrong. This CDR3 is 14 amino acids long. CDR1 DFQATT and CDR2 SNEGSKA come from the germline V gene (reference sequence).

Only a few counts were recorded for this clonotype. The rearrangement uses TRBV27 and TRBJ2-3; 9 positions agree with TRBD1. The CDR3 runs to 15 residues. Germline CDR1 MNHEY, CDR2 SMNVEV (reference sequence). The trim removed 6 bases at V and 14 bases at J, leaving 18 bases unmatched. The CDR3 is CASSTQSTGGRYAYF. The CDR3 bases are TGTGCCAGCAGCACACAGAGTACAGGGGGCAGATACGCGTATTTT.

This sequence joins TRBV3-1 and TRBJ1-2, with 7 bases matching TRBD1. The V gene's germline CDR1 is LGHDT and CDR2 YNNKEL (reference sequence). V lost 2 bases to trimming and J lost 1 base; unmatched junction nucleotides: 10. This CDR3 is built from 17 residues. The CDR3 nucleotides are TGTGCCAGCAGCCAACCGCCGGGACAGCCAATTAACTATGGCTACACCTTC. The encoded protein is CASSQPPGQPINYGYTF.

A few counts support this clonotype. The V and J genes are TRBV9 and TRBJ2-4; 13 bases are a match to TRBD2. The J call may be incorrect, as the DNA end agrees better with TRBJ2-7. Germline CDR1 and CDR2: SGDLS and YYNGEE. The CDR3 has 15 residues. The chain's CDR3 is CASSGTSGSRSEQYF. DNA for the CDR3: TGTGCCAGCAGCGGGACTAGCGGGAGTCGTTCCGAGCAGTACTTC.

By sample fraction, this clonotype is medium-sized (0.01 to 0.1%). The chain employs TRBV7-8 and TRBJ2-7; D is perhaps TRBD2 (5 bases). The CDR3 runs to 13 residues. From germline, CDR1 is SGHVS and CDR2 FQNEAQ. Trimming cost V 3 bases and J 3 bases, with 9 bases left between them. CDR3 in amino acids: CASSFGVNYEQYF. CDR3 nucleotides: TGTGCCAGCAGCTTCGGGGTAAACTACGAGCAGTACTTC.

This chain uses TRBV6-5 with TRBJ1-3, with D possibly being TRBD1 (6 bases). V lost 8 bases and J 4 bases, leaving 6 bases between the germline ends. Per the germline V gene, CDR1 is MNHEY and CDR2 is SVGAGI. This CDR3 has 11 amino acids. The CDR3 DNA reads TGTGCCAGCGGGGGCGGAAACACCATATATTTT. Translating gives CASGGGNTIYF.

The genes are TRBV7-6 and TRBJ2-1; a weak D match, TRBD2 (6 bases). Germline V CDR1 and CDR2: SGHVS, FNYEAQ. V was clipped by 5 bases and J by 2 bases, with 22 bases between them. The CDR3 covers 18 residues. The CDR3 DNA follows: TGTGCCAGCAGCGGTCAAGAGCTAGCGACGGATGCCTACAATGAGCAGTTCTTC. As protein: CASSGQELATDAYNEQFF. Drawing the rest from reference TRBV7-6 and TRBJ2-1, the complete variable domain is GAGVSQSPRYKVTKRGQDVALRCDPISGHVSLYWYRQALGQGPEFLTYFNYEAQQDKSGLPNDRFSAERPEGSISTLTIQRTEQRDSAMYRCASSGQELATDAYNEQFFGPGTRLTVL.

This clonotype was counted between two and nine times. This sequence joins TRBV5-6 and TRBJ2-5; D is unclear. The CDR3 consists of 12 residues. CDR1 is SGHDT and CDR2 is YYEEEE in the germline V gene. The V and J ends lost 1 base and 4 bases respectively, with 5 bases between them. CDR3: CASSLWGETQYF. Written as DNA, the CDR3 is TGTGCCAGCAGCTTGTGGGGAGAGACCCAGTACTTC. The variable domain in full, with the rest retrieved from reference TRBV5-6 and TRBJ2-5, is DAGVTQSPTHLIKTRGQQVTLRCSPKSGHDTVSWYQQALGQGPQFIFQYYEEEERQRGNFPDRFSGHQFPNYSSELNVNALLLGDSALYLCASSLWGETQYFGPGTRLLVL.

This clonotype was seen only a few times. The CDR3 loop is CATSDAGLAGDRDAYF. The CDR3 nucleotides are TGTGCCACCAGTGACGCGGGACTAGCGGGAGACAGAGACGCGTATTTT. The rearrangement links TRBV24-1 to TRBJ2-3; TRBD2 aligns across 14 bases. Germline V gives CDR1 KGHDR, CDR2 SFDVKD. The CDR3 spans 16 residues. V lost 4 bases to trimming and J lost 14 bases; unmatched junction nucleotides: 13.

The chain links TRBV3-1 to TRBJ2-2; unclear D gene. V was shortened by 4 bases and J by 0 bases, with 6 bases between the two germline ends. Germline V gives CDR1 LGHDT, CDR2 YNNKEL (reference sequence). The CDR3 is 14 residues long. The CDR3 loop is CASSLRANTGELFF. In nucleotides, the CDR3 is TGTGCCAGCAGCCTTCGGGCGAACACCGGGGAGCTGTTTTTT.

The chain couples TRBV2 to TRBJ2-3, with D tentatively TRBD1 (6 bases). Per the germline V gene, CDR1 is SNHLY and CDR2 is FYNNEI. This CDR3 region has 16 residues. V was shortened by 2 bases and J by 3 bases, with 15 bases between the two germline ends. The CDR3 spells CASSEPRAGVTDTQYF. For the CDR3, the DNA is TGTGCCAGCAGTGAACCCCGCGCAGGGGTGACAGATACGCAGTATTTT.

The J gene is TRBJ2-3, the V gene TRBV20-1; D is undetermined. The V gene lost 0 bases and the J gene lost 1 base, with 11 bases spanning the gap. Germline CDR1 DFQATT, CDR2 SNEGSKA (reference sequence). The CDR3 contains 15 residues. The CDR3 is CSARELVGGTDTQYF. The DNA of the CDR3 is TGCAGTGCTAGAGAACTCGTAGGTGGCACAGATACGCAGTATTTT.